Listed below are T cell receptor beta chains from one sample, sequenced in a study of T cell changes during pregnancy in multiple sclerosis. Here immunoSEQ multiplex PCR was the method, and the copy in TCRdb shows in-frame clones only, minus some. The sample consists of 30,000 or so clones, about 92% of them appearing once. The starting material was CD4+ T cells from peripheral blood mononuclear cells, obtained after pregnancy. Every receptor here comes from a female donor with multiple sclerosis, enrolled in a pregnancy study. Each CDR3 is given with its conserved first and last residue. A D gene is named only where the DNA matches it firmly. Rows may omit the clone size; those that give it use once, few, many or a size class.

NA TRBJ1-1 NA TRBV29-1 CSVEGLNTEAFF TGCAGCGTTGAGGGGCTGAACACTGAAGCTTTCTTT
TRBD1 TRBJ2-5 NA TRBV6-6 CASSPSGQGAETQYF TGTGCCAGCAGCCCATCGGGGCAGGGGGCTGAGACCCAGTACTTC
NA TRBJ1-2 NA TRBV4-3 CASSQETLEGVYGYTF TGCGCCAGCAGCCAAGAAACATTGGAGGGCGTCTATGGCTACACCTTC
NA TRBJ2-3 NA TRBV6-1 CASSEPLRRAGLPGDTQYF TGTGCCAGCAGTGAACCACTCCGGAGGGCAGGCCTTCCCGGGGATACGCAGTATTTT
TRBD1 TRBJ1-1 NA TRBV6-5 CATEGQGGVTEAFF TGTGCCACCGAGGGACAGGGAGGAGTCACTGAAGCTTTCTTT
NA TRBJ1-3 once TRBV6-5 CASSYSGALGNTIYF TGTGCCAGCAGTTACTCGGGGGCGCTGGGAAACACCATATATTTT
TRBD1 TRBJ2-7 NA TRBV27 CASSFNRGRSYEQYF TGTGCCAGCAGTTTTAACAGGGGCCGCTCCTACGAGCAGTACTTC
TRBD1 TRBJ2-7 NA TRBV27 CASRDTGGYEQYF TGTGCCAGCAGGGACACAGGGGGGTACGAGCAGTACTTC
TRBD2 TRBJ2-4 NA TRBV7-2 CASSASGGLAKNIQYF TGTGCCAGCAGCGCTAGCGGGGGGCTAGCCAAAAACATTCAGTACTTC
TRBD1 TRBJ1-4 NA TRBV27 CASRRTYRGPATNEKLFF TGTGCCAGCAGGAGAACCTACAGGGGCCCCGCAACTAATGAAAAACTGTTTTTT
NA TRBJ2-7 NA TRBV7-2 CASSLDSTVREQYF TGTGCCAGCAGCTTAGACAGTACGGTACGCGAGCAGTACTTC
TRBD1 TRBJ1-2 NA TRBV6-5 CASSRRTGVDYGYTF TGTGCCAGCAGCCGGCGGACAGGGGTGGACTATGGCTACACCTTC
NA TRBJ2-5 NA TRBV5-4 CASSLGDRKETQYF TGTGCCAGCAGCTTGGGAGACAGAAAAGAGACCCAGTACTTC
TRBD2 TRBJ2-7 NA TRBV18 CASSSSGGHYEQYF TGTGCCAGCTCATCGTCGGGGGGGCACTACGAGCAGTACTTC
NA TRBJ2-3 NA TRBV11-2 CASSLGRGGVTDTQYF TGTGCCAGCAGCTTAGGTCGGGGAGGAGTGACAGATACGCAGTATTTT
TRBD1 TRBJ2-7 once TRBV18 CASSPRDREGEQYF TGTGCCAGTTCCCCCCGGGACAGGGAAGGCGAGCAGTACTTC
TRBD2 TRBJ2-2 NA TRBV19 CATNTPPGFSSGNTGELFF TGTGCCACCAATACCCCTCCGGGTTTTTCTAGCGGTAACACCGGGGAGCTGTTTTTT
NA TRBJ2-3 NA TRBV29-1 CSVGQDSTDTQYF TGCAGCGTTGGACAGGACAGCACAGATACGCAGTATTTT
NA TRBJ2-3 NA TRBV27 CASSPRSKRRDTQYF TGTGCCAGCAGTCCCCGGTCGAAGCGTCGGGATACGCAGTATTTT
NA TRBJ2-3 NA TRBV9 CASSVVGTTDTQYF TGTGCCAGCAGCGTAGTGGGCACCACAGATACGCAGTATTTT
TRBD1 TRBJ1-6 NA TRBV27 CASSLSAGGNSPLHF TGTGCCAGCAGTTTATCGGCAGGGGGTAATTCACCCCTCCACTTT
NA TRBJ2-5 NA TRBV10-3 CAIRSPLGREETQYF TGTGCCATCAGATCGCCCCTGGGCAGAGAAGAGACCCAGTACTTC
NA TRBJ1-4 NA TRBV5-6 CASSPYWSNEKLFF TGTGCCAGCAGCCCTTACTGGTCTAATGAAAAACTGTTTTTT
NA TRBJ1-1 NA TRBV5-6 CASSLGTRDTEAFF TGTGCCAGCAGCTTAGGGACAAGGGACACTGAAGCTTTCTTT
NA TRBJ1-1 once TRBV18 CASSREGTNTEAFF TGTGCCAGCTCACGGGAGGGAACGAACACTGAAGCTTTCTTT
TRBD1 TRBJ1-2 NA TRBV5-6 CASSLTGTDYGYTF TGTGCCAGCAGCTTGACCGGGACAGATTATGGCTACACCTTC
NA TRBJ2-2 NA TRBV19 CASRIRTGELFF TGTGCCAGTAGGATCAGGACCGGGGAGCTGTTTTTT
TRBD1 TRBJ2-7 once TRBV5-1 CASREQGSSYEQYF TGCGCCAGCAGGGAACAGGGGAGCTCCTACGAGCAGTACTTC
TRBD1 TRBJ1-1 NA TRBV5-6 CASSSQGNRPDTEAFF TGTGCCAGCAGCTCACAGGGGAATCGTCCAGACACTGAAGCTTTCTTT
NA TRBJ2-1 NA TRBV5-1 CASSWGDSNEQFF TGCGCCAGCAGCTGGGGGGATTCAAATGAGCAGTTCTTC
TRBD1 TRBJ2-7 NA TRBV7-3 CASSLRGTGAHEQYF TGTGCCAGCAGCTTAAGGGGGACAGGGGCTCACGAGCAGTACTTC
TRBD1 TRBJ1-5 NA TRBV12-5 CASGLGIGGTGVQPQHF TGTGCTAGTGGTTTAGGGATAGGGGGGACAGGGGTTCAGCCCCAGCATTTT
NA TRBJ1-2 NA TRBV10-3 CAISVQDGYTF TGTGCCATCAGTGTCCAGGATGGCTACACCTTC
TRBD2 TRBJ2-3 NA TRBV5-1 CASSFLAGAAADTQYF TGCGCCAGCAGCTTCCTAGCGGGAGCCGCCGCAGATACGCAGTATTTT
NA TRBJ1-2 NA TRBV7-9 CASSLGAEYGYTF TGTGCCAGCAGCTTAGGGGCAGAGTATGGCTACACCTTC
TRBD1 TRBJ1-2 NA TRBV2 CASRETGSQYGYTF TGTGCCAGCAGAGAGACAGGGAGTCAATATGGCTACACCTTC
NA TRBJ1-6 NA TRBV30 CAWTDGQLYNSPLHF TGTGCCTGGACTGACGGACAGCTTTATAATTCACCCCTCCACTTT
TRBD2 TRBJ2-3 NA TRBV14 CASSQDSGSGTDTQYF TGTGCCAGCAGCCAAGATAGCGGGAGCGGCACAGATACGCAGTATTTT
TRBD2 TRBJ2-5 NA TRBV4-2 CASSQAGAGLQETQYF TGTGCCAGCAGCCAAGCTGGAGCGGGGCTTCAAGAGACCCAGTACTTC